A single sample is the source of the 16 T cell receptor beta chains below, sequenced in a study of cytomegalovirus exposure and HLA in healthy donors. The PCR employed 60 Vbeta primers together with 13 Jbeta primers. The repertoire was sequenced with immunoSEQ multiplex PCR; TCRdb's copy has only in-frame clones and lacks some. The table shows some 150,000 clones, with about 72% occurring only once. What was sequenced was PBMCs. The origin of the receptors is a man aged 30-40 years in good health and CMV-seropositive.

The gene calls are TRBV5-4 and TRBJ2-5, with TRBD1 matching 11 bases. CDR1 and CDR2 (germline): SGHNT, YYREEE (reference sequence). This CDR3 is 16 amino acids long. V gave up 0 bases and J gave up 5 bases; unmatched junction bases: 6. This CDR3 reads CASSLGTGGVGETQYF. The CDR3 nucleotides are TGTGCCAGCAGCTTGGGGACAGGGGGCGTTGGGGAGACCCAGTACTTC. The full variable domain, completed using reference TRBV5-4 and TRBJ2-5, is ETGVTQSPTHLIKTRGQQVTLRCSSQSGHNTVSWYQQALGQGPQFIFQYYREEENGRGNFPPRFSGLQFPNYSSELNVNALELDDSALYLCASSLGTGGVGETQYFGPGTRLLVL.

This clone was seen a handful of times. The chain employs TRBV9 and TRBJ2-1; 7 bases align to TRBD2. After removal of 4 bases from V and 2 bases from J, the junction contained 12 bases not matched to a gene. The CDR3 runs to 17 residues. Germline CDR1 SGDLS, CDR2 YYNGEE. The CDR3 DNA sequence: TGTGCCAGCAGCCTAACCGGGGGAGCGGGGACCTACAATGAGCAGTTCTTC. This translates into CASSLTGGAGTYNEQFF.

The chain carries TRBV6-5 and TRBJ2-5; TRBD1 aligns across 8 bases. The germline CDR1 and CDR2 sequences are MNHEY and SVGAGI. This CDR3 has 14 amino acids. V lost 5 bases, J lost 3 bases, and 5 bases stayed unmatched. CDR3 protein: CASSRQGWKETQYF. The CDR3 nucleotides are TGTGCCAGCAGTAGACAGGGGTGGAAAGAGACCCAGTACTTC.

This clone has only one observation. The chain combines TRBV5-4 with TRBJ2-7; the D gene is possibly TRBD1 (5 bases). This CDR3 has 16 residues. The V and J ends lost 4 bases and 4 bases respectively, with 21 bases between them. Germline V CDR1 and CDR2: SGHNT, YYREEE (reference sequence). In nucleotides, the CDR3 is TGTGCCAGCAGCCTCTCTGAGGACACCGGAGTTTACGAGCAGTACTTC. The encoded protein is CASSLSEDTGVYEQYF.

The CDR3 loop reads CASSQGNTGELFF. Here the CDR3 DNA reads TGTGCCAGCAGCCAGGGTAACACCGGGGAGCTGTTTTTT. V is TRBV7-7 and J is TRBJ2-2; D possibly corresponds to TRBD1 (5 bases). The germline V and J ends were trimmed by 5 bases and 2 bases, with 6 bases remaining between them. Germline CDR1 and CDR2: SSHAT and FNYEAQ (reference sequence). The CDR3 runs 13 residues.

This clone appeared a single time. The V and J genes are TRBV27 and TRBJ2-7; 9 bases match TRBD1. V lost 5 bases to trimming and J lost 3 bases; unmatched junction nucleotides: 5. The CDR3 contains 14 residues. Germline values: CDR1 MNHEY, CDR2 SMNVEV (reference sequence). The CDR3 nucleotides read TGTGCCAGCAGTCACTCGGGACAGGGCTACGAGCAGTACTTC. Its translation is CASSHSGQGYEQYF.

The rearrangement links TRBV4-3 to TRBJ2-7, with D uncertain. The germline V and J ends were trimmed by 0 bases and 3 bases, with 18 bases remaining between them. Germline V CDR1 and CDR2: LGHNA, YSLEER. The CDR3 is 17 residues long. Here the CDR3 reads CASSQDIGKLHNYEQYF. The CDR3 DNA is TGCGCCAGCAGCCAAGATATCGGCAAACTACATAACTACGAGCAGTACTTC.

V and J are TRBV19 and TRBJ1-6; D ambiguous. The CDR3 is 15 residues long. V lost 6 bases, J lost 0 bases, and 9 bases lay in between. Germline V lookup: CDR1 LNHDA, CDR2 SQIVND (reference sequence). Here the CDR3 reads CASRDFVSYNSPLHF. The CDR3 DNA is TGTGCCAGTAGGGACTTCGTCTCCTATAATTCACCCCTCCACTTT.

The chain has TRBV7-9 and TRBJ1-2; D is unresolved. Germline-derived CDR1 and CDR2 are SEHNR and FQNEAQ (reference sequence). This CDR3 spans 12 amino acids. V lost 6 bases, J lost 10 bases, and 15 bases lay in between. This CDR3 reads CASSQNRFNYTF. The CDR3 DNA is TGTGCCAGCAGTCAAAACCGGTTTAACTACACCTTC.

This chain joins TRBV6-5 and TRBJ2-1; 8 positions agree with TRBD2. The germline gives CDR1 MNHEY, CDR2 SVGAGI. The V and J ends lost 5 bases and 7 bases, in that order; junction bases with no gene match: 7. The CDR3 has 14 residues. As DNA, the CDR3 is TGTGCCAGCAGTGACTACGCGGGGGGAAATGAGCAGTTCTTC. Amino acids: CASSDYAGGNEQFF.

This rearrangement joins TRBV4-3 to TRBJ1-3; D is ambiguous. Trimming pared 3 bases from V and 0 bases from J, leaving 6 bases between. The CDR3 is 14 residues long. The germline V gene encodes CDR1 LGHNA and CDR2 YSLEER. The CDR3 DNA is TGCGCCAGCAGCCACGGGAACTCTGGAAACACCATATATTTT. It specifies CASSHGNSGNTIYF.

The chain is built from TRBV5-1 and TRBJ1-1, with D perhaps matching TRBD1 (6 bases). The germline V gene has CDR1 SGHRS and CDR2 YFSETQ. This CDR3 contains 14 residues. V was shortened by 4 bases and J by 1 base, with 11 bases between the two germline ends. In DNA form, the CDR3 reads TGCGCCAGCAGCACAGGGTATACGAACACTGAAGCTTTCTTT. It yields the protein CASSTGYTNTEAFF.

The CDR3 is CASSPRQGRGTEAFF. In DNA, the CDR3 is TGTGCCAGCAGCCCCCGACAGGGGAGGGGCACTGAAGCTTTCTTT. The V and J genes are TRBV7-8 and TRBJ1-1; TRBD1 matches at 8 bases. CDR3 length equals 15 residues. CDR1 and CDR2 (germline): SGHVS, FQNEAQ. Losses at the gene ends were 5 bases for V and 4 bases for J; bases not matched to a gene: 9.

V is TRBV18 and J is TRBJ1-1; no reliable D call. V was clipped by 5 bases and J by 0 bases, with 10 bases between them. The CDR3 is 14 residues long. Germline V gene sequence: CDR1 KGHSH, CDR2 LQKENI. This CDR3 reads CASSIQSLNTEAFF. CDR3 DNA: TGTGCCAGCTCAATACAGAGCCTGAACACTGAAGCTTTCTTT.

V gene TRBV29-1 combines with J gene TRBJ2-7; D ambiguous. Germline CDR1 and CDR2: SQVTM and ANQGSEA. V lost 4 bases and J lost 7, with 14 bases in between. The CDR3 extends over 12 amino acids. DNA of the CDR3: TGCAGCGTTGGCCAGGCTTTTGGGGAGCAGTACTTC. This encodes CSVGQAFGEQYF.

This clone was seen a few times. The chain joins TRBV5-1 to TRBJ2-7, with 9 bases matching TRBD2. Trimming took 1 base from V and 6 from J; bases not matched to a gene: 8. The germline V gene has CDR1 SGHRS and CDR2 YFSETQ. The CDR3 sequence is 15 residues long. The CDR3 sequence is CASSLMSSGDPEQYF. The CDR3 DNA reads as TGCGCCAGCAGCTTGATGTCTAGCGGGGACCCCGAGCAGTACTTC.